This T cell receptor (beta chain) was captured in a study of cytomegalovirus exposure and HLA in healthy donors. It was the approximately 130-subject validation cohort, separate from the roughly 700-subject first cohort, to which the donors belonged. Profiled with immunoSEQ multiplex PCR; TCRdb holds only in-frame clones, not every one. The sample consists of roughly 150,000 clones, 82% of them appearing once. V was clipped by 4 bases and J by 6 bases; unmatched bases: 0. Germline V gene data show CDR1 as SQVTM and CDR2 as ANQGSEA. The CDR3 runs 12 residues. On this clone itself: Antigen specificity is unknown.

Findings and caveats of the study: The investigators catalogued some 150 TCR beta chains as cytomegalovirus-associated. Subsequent analysis found a tendency for first-cohort TCR clusters to co-occur within the 120 or so validation repertoires. Cytomegalovirus status, reportedly, was diagnosed with high specificity and sensitivity by the classifier.

The chain is built from TRBV29-1 and TRBJ2-3, with 11 bases aligning to TRBD2. This clonotype originated in a man under 40 in good health and CMV-seropositive. Sequencing was carried out using PBMCs. Here the CDR3 reads CSVVAGGDTQYF. The CDR3 nucleotides read TGCAGCGTTGTAGCGGGAGGGGATACGCAGTATTTT.